This entry lists 20 T cell receptor beta chains sequenced from one sample in a study of cytomegalovirus exposure and HLA in healthy donors. Researchers ran the PCR with 60 Vbeta and 13 Jbeta primers. Sequenced by immunoSEQ multiplex PCR; TCRdb stores in-frame clones only, minus some. The sample comprises over 150,000 clones, 75% of which are singletons, and more than 1.2% rests with the top ten. The sequencing sample was made of PBMCs. The receptors derive from a man in his late teens or twenties in good health and CMV-seronegative.

This clone was seen a few times. The CDR3: CASSYSQGWETQYF. CDR3 coding DNA: TGTGCCAGCAGTTACAGTCAGGGCTGGGAGACCCAGTACTTC. The rearrangement joins TRBV6-5 to TRBJ2-5; D may be TRBD1 (5 bases). Between the trimmed V and J ends, which lost 2 bases and 5 bases, there was a span of 12 bases. CDR3 length: 14 amino acids. Germline V gene sequence: CDR1 MNHEY, CDR2 SVGAGI.

This chain uses TRBV6-5 with TRBJ1-2; 7 nucleotides align to TRBD1. The CDR3 extends over 14 amino acids. V lost 7 bases, J lost 8 bases, and 13 bases stayed unmatched. The germline V gene encodes CDR1 MNHEY and CDR2 SVGAGI. The CDR3 nucleotides are TGTGCCAGCACCCAGAAGGGACAGAAGAGGGGCTACACCTTC. Protein sequence: CASTQKGQKRGYTF.

This clone was detected once. The CDR3 DNA reads TGTGCCAGCAGTTCGGGACAGGGGGCGCGTCTACCCAGCACAGATACGCAGTATTTT. This encodes CASSSGQGARLPSTDTQYF. The V gene is TRBV28, the J gene TRBJ2-3; 12 nucleotides line up with TRBD1. The CDR3 is 19 residues long. CDR1 and CDR2 (germline): MDHEN, SYDVKM. The trim removed 4 bases at V and 0 bases at J, leaving 11 bases unmatched.

The V gene is TRBV19, the J gene TRBJ2-1; D gene uncertain. V lost 7 bases to trimming and J lost 0 bases, with 10 bases between them. This CDR3 spans 14 amino acids. From germline, CDR1 is LNHDA and CDR2 SQIVND (reference sequence). CDR3 loop: CASTQNPSYNEQFF. The CDR3, as DNA: TGTGCCAGTACCCAGAACCCCTCCTACAATGAGCAGTTCTTC.

The rearrangement links TRBV12-5 to TRBJ2-1; 11 nucleotides match TRBD2. The CDR3 covers 19 residues. Losses at the gene ends were 2 bases for V and 0 bases for J; bases not matched to a gene: 9. Germline CDR1 and CDR2: LGHNT and FRNRAP. DNA of the CDR3: TGTGCTAGTGGTTTGTTGGCTAGCGGGAGGCCCCCCTCCTACAATGAGCAGTTCTTC. This translates into CASGLLASGRPPSYNEQFF.

The chain couples TRBV23-1 to TRBJ2-5; 10 bases align to TRBD1. TRBV23-1 is an ORF for which the function is uncertain. The length of the CDR3 is 14 residues. With 10 bases clipped from V and 4 bases from J, the junction kept 9 bases outside the gene matches. DNA for the CDR3: TGCGCCAAAAGCCAGGGGGACAGGGGAGAGACCCAGTACTTC. Translation: CAKSQGDRGETQYF.

This chain joins TRBV5-6 and TRBJ1-2; maybe TRBD1 (6 bases). Germline V gene lookup returns CDR1 SGHDT and CDR2 YYEEEE. The length of the CDR3 is 12 residues. The ends were cut back, 4 bases at V and 6 bases at J, with 10 bases in the middle. This CDR3 is CASSIWTDGYTF. The DNA for the CDR3 is TGTGCCAGCAGCATCTGGACAGATGGCTACACCTTC.

This clone was seen a single time. The chain has TRBV7-2 and TRBJ1-5, with D unclear. From germline, CDR1 is SGHTA and CDR2 FQGNSA. This CDR3 is 14 amino acids long. V lost 1 base and J 4 bases, leaving 8 bases between the germline ends. DNA of the CDR3: TGTGCCAGCAGCTTAGGGGCAGGAAATCAGCCCCAGCATTTT. It codes for CASSLGAGNQPQHF.

V gene TRBV28 combines with J gene TRBJ1-2, with D tentatively TRBD1 (6 bases). Between the trimmed V and J ends, which lost 5 bases and 3 bases, there was a span of 13 bases. This CDR3 spans 14 amino acids. Per the germline V gene, CDR1 is MDHEN and CDR2 is SYDVKM. In DNA form, the CDR3 reads TGTGCCAGCAGTACCCTACAGGGATACTATGGCTACACCTTC. It translates to CASSTLQGYYGYTF.

This chain joins TRBV29-1 and TRBJ2-3; 7 positions match TRBD2. Germline V lookup: CDR1 SQVTM, CDR2 ANQGSEA. V shed 4 bases and J 4 bases; nucleotides not matched to a gene: 8. This CDR3 region has 14 residues. This CDR3 is CSVVGGGTADTQYF. The CDR3 nucleotides read TGCAGCGTTGTTGGGGGAGGGACCGCAGATACGCAGTATTTT.

This chain uses TRBV19 with TRBJ1-5; 7 nucleotides align to TRBD1. This CDR3 spans 15 amino acids. Per germline, CDR1 LNHDA and CDR2 SQIVND (reference sequence). V shed 7 bases and J 1 base; nucleotides not matched to a gene: 7. The CDR3 region has the DNA TGTGCCAGTACCCAGAGGGGACAGAGCAATCAGCCCCAGCATTTT. It translates to CASTQRGQSNQPQHF.

The chain recombines TRBV27 with TRBJ2-1; 7 positions agree with TRBD2. Germline V gene data show CDR1 as MNHEY and CDR2 as SMNVEV (reference sequence). V lost 3 bases and J lost 9; bases outside the gene matches: 11. This CDR3 contains 15 residues. The CDR3 protein is CASSLMGERGGEQFF. The CDR3 DNA is TGTGCCAGCAGTTTGATGGGGGAGCGGGGCGGTGAGCAGTTCTTC.

This chain uses TRBV11-2 with TRBJ1-1, with a tentative D call TRBD1 (6 bases). The germline CDR1 and CDR2 sequences are SGHAT and FQNNGV. The CDR3 covers 13 residues. With 5 bases removed from V and 7 bases from J, the gap between germline ends came to 14 bases. CDR3 bases: TGTGCCAGCAGCGCAAAGGTCAGGGGTGAAGCTTTCTTT. Amino acids: CASSAKVRGEAFF.

This clone was observed a handful of times. The rearrangement joins TRBV11-2 to TRBJ2-7; D not certain. Trimming removed 2 bases at V and 0 bases at J, with 11 bases between. CDR3 length equals 15 residues. In germline, CDR1 is SGHAT, CDR2 FQNNGV. The CDR3 DNA sequence: TGTGCCAGCAGCTTACTAGGCCTCAGCTCCTACGAGCAGTACTTC. This gives the protein CASSLLGLSSYEQYF.

This chain connects TRBV28 to TRBJ1-5; D perhaps matches TRBD1 (5 bases). Germline lookup yields CDR1 MDHEN and CDR2 SYDVKM. The CDR3 sequence is 12 residues long. Trimming shortened V by 11 bases and J by 0 bases, and 8 bases separated the two germline ends. The CDR3 loop is CAAGHSNQPQHF. In DNA form, the CDR3 reads TGTGCCGCAGGGCATAGCAATCAGCCCCAGCATTTT.

The chain uses TRBV19 and TRBJ1-1, with a weak D call TRBD1 (6 bases). Per germline, CDR1 LNHDA and CDR2 SQIVND (reference sequence). V was trimmed by 9 bases and J by 1 base, leaving 12 bases between them. This CDR3 spans 13 amino acids. CDR3 sequence reads: CASGGQPNTEAFF. In DNA, the CDR3 is TGTGCCAGCGGGGGGCAGCCGAACACTGAAGCTTTCTTT.

This chain joins TRBV29-1 and TRBJ2-3, with D possibly TRBD2 on 6 matching bases. Trimming left V 0 bases short and J 6 bases short, with 10 bases between. CDR3 length equals 13 residues. CDR1 and CDR2 (germline): SQVTM, ANQGSEA. CDR3 sequence (DNA): TGCAGCGTTGAAGACGGGACTGTGGATACGCAGTATTTT. It is translated as CSVEDGTVDTQYF.

The V call is TRBV10-2, the J call TRBJ2-7, with a possible D match to TRBD2 (5 bases). CDR1 WSHSY and CDR2 SAAADI come from the germline V gene. Trimming removed 2 bases at V and 3 bases at J, with 11 bases between. The CDR3 sequence is 14 residues long. CDR3 region: CASSETRADYEQYF. The CDR3 nucleotides are TGCGCCAGCAGTGAGACTAGAGCAGACTACGAGCAGTACTTC.

The chain combines TRBV27 with TRBJ2-7; 9 bases align to TRBD2. Trimming took 6 bases from V and 4 from J; bases not matched to a gene: 7. The CDR3 sequence is 14 residues long. Looked up from germline, CDR1 is MNHEY and CDR2 is SMNVEV (reference sequence). CDR3 in DNA: TGTGCCAGCAGATTTAGCGGGAGAGGATACGAGCAGTACTTC. Amino acid sequence: CASRFSGRGYEQYF.

This clone was recorded a few times. This chain connects TRBV5-5 to TRBJ2-7; a weak D match, TRBD2 (5 bases). Germline V gene lookup returns CDR1 SGHKS and CDR2 YYEKEE (reference sequence). V lost 3 bases and J lost 3, with 13 bases in between. This CDR3 spans 14 amino acids. CDR3 sequence (DNA): TGTGCCAGCAGCTCTAGCCCTCGAGGCTACGAGCAGTACTTC. Its protein is CASSSSPRGYEQYF.